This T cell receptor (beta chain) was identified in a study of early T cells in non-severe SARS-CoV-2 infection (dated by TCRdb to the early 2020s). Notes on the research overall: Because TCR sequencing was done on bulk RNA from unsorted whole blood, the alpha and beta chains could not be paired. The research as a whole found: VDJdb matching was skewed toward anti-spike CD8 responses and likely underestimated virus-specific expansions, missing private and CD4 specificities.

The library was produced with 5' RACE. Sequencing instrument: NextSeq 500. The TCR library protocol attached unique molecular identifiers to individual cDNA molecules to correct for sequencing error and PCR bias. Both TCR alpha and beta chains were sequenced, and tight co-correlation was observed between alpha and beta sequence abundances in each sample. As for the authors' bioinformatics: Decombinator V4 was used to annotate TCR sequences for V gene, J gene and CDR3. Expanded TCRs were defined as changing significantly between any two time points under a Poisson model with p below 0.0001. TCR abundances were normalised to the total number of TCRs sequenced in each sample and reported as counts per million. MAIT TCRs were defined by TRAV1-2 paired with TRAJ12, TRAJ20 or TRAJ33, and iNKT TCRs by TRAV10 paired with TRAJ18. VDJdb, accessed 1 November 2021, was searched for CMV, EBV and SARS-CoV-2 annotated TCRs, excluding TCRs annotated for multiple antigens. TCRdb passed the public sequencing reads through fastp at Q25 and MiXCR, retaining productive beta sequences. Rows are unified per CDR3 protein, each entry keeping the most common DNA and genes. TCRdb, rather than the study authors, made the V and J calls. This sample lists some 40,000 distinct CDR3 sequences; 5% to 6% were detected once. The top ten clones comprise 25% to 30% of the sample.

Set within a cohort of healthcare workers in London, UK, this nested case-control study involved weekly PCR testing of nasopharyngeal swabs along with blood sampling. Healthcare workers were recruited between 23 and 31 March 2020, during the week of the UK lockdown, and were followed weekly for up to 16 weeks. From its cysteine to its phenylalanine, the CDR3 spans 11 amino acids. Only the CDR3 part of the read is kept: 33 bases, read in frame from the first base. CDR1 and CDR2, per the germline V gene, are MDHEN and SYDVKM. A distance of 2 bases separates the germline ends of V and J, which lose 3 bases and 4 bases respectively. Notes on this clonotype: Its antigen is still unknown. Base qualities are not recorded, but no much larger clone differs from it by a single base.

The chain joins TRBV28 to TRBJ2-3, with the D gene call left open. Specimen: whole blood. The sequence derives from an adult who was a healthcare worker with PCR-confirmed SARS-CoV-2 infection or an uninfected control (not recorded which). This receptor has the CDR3 CASSLSDTQYF. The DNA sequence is TGTGCCAGCAGTTTGTCAGATACGCAGTATTTT.